This paragraph reports one TCR beta chain. Its specificity is not known. TCRdb redid the calling of the RT-PCR reads with MiXCR, one entry per CDR3 protein. The table has under 850,000 distinct CDR3 sequences, less than 20% seen once. The record originates from a study of response to subunit inactivated influenza vaccine. The study's findings and limits: Authors suggested each seasonal flu vaccination may recruit only limited numbers of new T cells.

Trimming took 6 bases from V and 0 from J, leaving 19 bases between them. Germline V gene sequence: CDR1 MNHEY, CDR2 SVGEGT. CDR3 length: 17 amino acids. The sequence came from a man in his forties or fifties who received an inactivated influenza vaccine. Here the sequenced sample was PBMCs from blood, taken 5 to 6 days after vaccination. The V call is TRBV6-2 or TRBV6-3, the J call TRBJ2-3; the D gene is possibly TRBD1 (5 bases). This CDR3 reads CASSLTRQLPSTDTQYF. The CDR3 DNA follows: TGTGCCAGCAGCCTCACCCGACAGCTACCTAGCACAGATACGCAGTATTTT.